This T cell receptor (beta chain) was recorded in a study of control samples from healthy donors and cancer patients. Assay: immunoSEQ multiplex PCR; the TCRdb copy retains only in-frame clones and omits some. This table has 50,000 or so clones, approximately 94% appearing once. The CDR3 consists of 14 residues. Between the trimmed V and J ends, which lost 3 bases and 1 base, there was a span of 9 bases. CDR1 and CDR2 (germline): SEHNR, FQNEAQ (reference sequence). What was sequenced was blood. This TCR was sampled from a young woman in good health. This chain uses TRBV7-9 with TRBJ1-1; D is uncertain. The CDR3 DNA reads as TGTGCCAGCAGCTTCTACAGTTCGAACACTGAAGCTTTCTTT. Translation gives CASSFYSSNTEAFF.